One and the same sample provided the 17 T cell receptor beta chains below, sequenced in a study of blood T cell repertoires in COVID-19. Assay used: immunoSEQ multiplex PCR; TCRdb lists only in-frame clones, some missing. The data hold about 400,000 clones, with around 87% observed a single time. What was sequenced was PBMCs or T cells enriched from blood (not recorded which). The receptors here all came from a man aged 35 to 55 in a cohort exposed to, infected with or recovered from COVID-19 (not recorded which).

The chain combines TRBV6-5 with TRBJ1-1; possible D gene TRBD1, 6 bases. Germline V CDR1 and CDR2: MNHEY, SVGAGI. This CDR3 contains 14 residues. Trimming removed 6 bases at V and 3 bases at J, with 14 bases between. The CDR3 protein is CASSRQATYTEAFF. In DNA form, the CDR3 reads TGTGCCAGCAGCCGACAGGCAACCTACACTGAAGCTTTCTTT.

To note about this clone: Different DNA sequences within this sample yield the same CDR3. The chain has TRBV5-1 and TRBJ2-2, with D possibly being TRBD1 (5 bases). The CDR3 sequence is 15 residues long. Deletions cut 1 base from V and 0 bases from J, with 7 bases between. Germline loops: CDR1 SGHRS, CDR2 YFSETQ. The CDR3 spells CASSLQGSNTGELFF. Written as DNA, the CDR3 is TGCGCCAGCAGCTTGCAGGGTTCGAACACCGGGGAGCTGTTTTTT.

V is TRBV4-2 and J is TRBJ2-6, with 7 bases that match TRBD1. The CDR3 is 16 amino acids. The ends lost 4 bases at V and 2 bases at J; junction bases unmatched: 5. The germline V gene encodes CDR1 LGHNA and CDR2 YNFKEQ. CDR3 sequence (DNA): TGTGCCAGCAGCCGTACAGGACAGGCTGGGGCCAACGTCCTGACTTTC. It yields the protein CASSRTGQAGANVLTF.

V gene TRBV28 combines with J gene TRBJ1-2; 7 nucleotides agree with TRBD1. The CDR3 contains 15 residues. After removal of 6 bases from V and 0 bases from J, the junction contained 7 bases not matched to a gene. Germline loops: CDR1 MDHEN, CDR2 SYDVKM. CDR3 DNA sequence: TGTGCCAGCAGAACCACCGGGACAGCTAACTATGGCTACACCTTC. Its translation: CASRTTGTANYGYTF.

The gene calls are TRBV11-3 and TRBJ1-1, with a weak D call TRBD1 (5 bases). The CDR3 has 13 residues. CDR1 and CDR2 from the germline V gene are SGHNT and YENEEA. Trimming shortened V by 3 bases and J by 4 bases, and 9 bases separated the two germline ends. DNA of the CDR3: TGTGCCAGCAGCTTCAGGGTAGGCACTGAAGCTTTCTTT. Protein: CASSFRVGTEAFF.

V and J are TRBV6-5 and TRBJ2-1, with TRBD1 identical over 7 bases. Trimming took 8 bases from V and 5 from J; bases not matched to a gene: 6. The CDR3 is 13 amino acids. CDR1 is MNHEY, CDR2 SVGAGI, per germline. Here the CDR3 reads CASERGLDNEQFF. DNA of the CDR3: TGTGCCAGCGAAAGGGGGCTCGACAATGAGCAGTTCTTC.

This clone appeared a single time. This sequence joins TRBV6-5 and TRBJ2-2, with D unclear. The CDR3 covers 14 residues. V was shortened by 2 bases and J by 5 bases, with 9 bases between the two germline ends. The germline gives CDR1 MNHEY, CDR2 SVGAGI. The DNA of the CDR3 is TGTGCCAGCAGTTACCCCACTGAAACCGGGGAGCTGTTTTTT. This encodes CASSYPTETGELFF.

This chain joins TRBV9 and TRBJ1-6, with 7 bases lining up with TRBD1. Germline values: CDR1 SGDLS, CDR2 YYNGEE. The CDR3 consists of 14 residues. V shed 5 bases, J shed 5 bases, and the junction held 4 bases outside the gene matches. The chain's CDR3 is CASRVGTDNSPLHF. CDR3 coding DNA: TGTGCCAGCAGGGTTGGGACAGATAATTCACCCCTCCACTTT. The complete variable domain, with remaining parts taken from reference TRBV9 and TRBJ1-6, reads DSGVTQTPKHLITATGQRVTLRCSPRSGDLSVYWYQQSLDQGLQFLIQYYNGEERAKGNILERFSAQQFPDLHSELNLSSLELGDSALYFCASRVGTDNSPLHFGNGTRLTVT.

The chain uses TRBV19 and TRBJ2-7, with TRBD1 identical over 7 bases. Germline CDR1 and CDR2: LNHDA and SQIVND (reference sequence). V was clipped by 6 bases and J by 1 base; unmatched bases: 9. The CDR3 runs to 15 residues. Written as DNA, the CDR3 is TGTGCCAGTAGCCGGATGGGGACAGAATCCTACGAGCAGTACTTC. This translates into CASSRMGTESYEQYF.

The chain uses TRBV10-3 and TRBJ1-1; possible D gene TRBD1, 6 bases. CDR1 and CDR2 (germline): ENHRY, SYGVKD. With 6 bases removed from V and 1 base from J, the gap between germline ends came to 9 bases. This CDR3 spans 13 amino acids. This CDR3 reads CAIRLQGNTEAFF. As DNA, the CDR3 is TGTGCCATCAGACTACAGGGGAACACTGAAGCTTTCTTT.

The rearrangement links TRBV7-9 to TRBJ2-1, with 11 bases lining up with TRBD2. The germline CDR1 and CDR2 sequences are SEHNR and FQNEAQ (reference sequence). CDR3 size: 13 residues. With 8 bases clipped from V and 5 bases from J, the junction kept 2 bases outside the gene matches. Here the CDR3 reads CASGTSGNNEQFF. For the CDR3, the DNA is TGTGCCAGCGGGACTAGCGGAAACAATGAGCAGTTCTTC.

The V call is TRBV4-1, the J call TRBJ1-6; tentative D call: TRBD1 (5 bases). CDR3 length: 17 amino acids. The germline V gene has CDR1 MGHRA and CDR2 YSYEKL. Trimming left V 4 bases short and J 8 bases short, with 21 bases between. The CDR3 nucleotides read TGCGCCAGCAGCCGACATGCCGTTGGCAGGGAATATTCACCCCTCCACTTT. Translation: CASSRHAVGREYSPLHF.

This rearrangement joins TRBV5-4 to TRBJ2-3; no definite D call. CDR3 size: 12 residues. V lost 4 bases to trimming and J lost 1 base, with 4 bases between them. Germline lookup yields CDR1 SGHNT and CDR2 YYREEE (reference sequence). This CDR3 is CASSPGTDTQYF. DNA of the CDR3: TGTGCCAGCAGCCCGGGCACAGATACGCAGTATTTT.

This clone has a handful of counts. DNA for the CDR3: TGTGCCAGCAGCTTAGGGTGGGGGCGCGGTAATTCACCCCTCCACTTT. Translation gives CASSLGWGRGNSPLHF. The rearrangement uses TRBV7-9 and TRBJ1-6; possibly TRBD1 for D (6 bases). The length of the CDR3 is 16 residues. V was cut by 1 base and J by 6 bases, with 13 bases left in between. Germline CDR1 reads SEHNR; CDR2 reads FQNEAQ (reference sequence). Together with reference TRBV7-9 and TRBJ1-6, the CDR3 gives the full variable domain: DTGVSQNPRHKITKRGQNVTFRCDPISEHNRLYWYRQTLGQGPEFLTYFQNEAQLEKSRLLSDRFSAERPKGSFSTLEIQRTEQGDSAMYLCASSLGWGRGNSPLHFGNGTRLTVT.

The V call is TRBV29-1, the J call TRBJ2-3; 9 bases are a match to TRBD1. After removal of 5 bases from V and 2 bases from J, the junction contained 20 bases not matched to a gene. There are 19 residues in the CDR3. The germline CDR1 and CDR2 sequences are SQVTM and ANQGSEA. The CDR3 sequence is CSVNNPGQGEVWATDTQYF. The CDR3 DNA reads as TGCAGCGTTAACAACCCGGGACAGGGTGAGGTTTGGGCCACAGATACGCAGTATTTT.

The gene calls are TRBV6-1 and TRBJ2-2; TRBD2 matches at 12 bases. The ends lost 3 bases at V and 2 bases at J; junction bases unmatched: 13. The CDR3 loop spans 20 amino acids. Germline CDR1 reads MNHNS; CDR2 reads SASEGT. Here the CDR3 reads CASSDYLASGRATNTGELFF. The CDR3 DNA follows: TGTGCCAGCAGTGACTATTTGGCTAGCGGGAGGGCAACAAACACCGGGGAGCTGTTTTTT.

A single count supports this clone. V usage is TRBV4-2 and J usage is TRBJ2-7; 9 nucleotides align to TRBD2. Germline V gives CDR1 LGHNA, CDR2 YNFKEQ. The CDR3 sequence is 17 residues long. V lost 0 bases and J lost 3; bases outside the gene matches: 9. CDR3 region: CASSQDQGRTSDYEQYF. CDR3 bases: TGTGCCAGCAGCCAAGATCAAGGGAGGACTAGCGACTACGAGCAGTACTTC.